A selection of T cell receptor beta chains follows, all from one sample in a study of OX40 agonist ivuxolimab in advanced cancers. Produced via immunoSEQ multiplex PCR; TCRdb's table is partial and in-frame only. The repertoire consists of some 45,000 clones, with about 86% occurring once and the leading ten covering about 0.37%. This sample comprised CD4+ or CD8+ T cells sorted from blood, obtained in a trial of the OX40 agonist ivuxolimab. These receptors all come from an adult with an advanced solid tumor such as melanoma, head and neck, liver or kidney cancer. The CDR3 runs from the conserved cysteine through the conserved F or W. D genes are given only for firm matches. A clone size is listed for some rows: how often the clone was seen (once, few, many), or a class if it is expanded.

abundance | d_gene | j_gene | v_gene | CDR3nt | CDR3aa
NA | NA | TRBJ1-5 | TRBV28 | TGTGCCAGCAGCCCCCTAGGGGAAGGTCGTATAGAGCCCCAGCATTTT | CASSPLGEGRIEPQHF
NA | NA | TRBJ2-1 | TRBV15 | TGTGCCACCAGCAGAGATACGGGCGGCAACTACAATGAGCAGTTCTTC | CATSRDTGGNYNEQFF
once | NA | TRBJ2-1 | TRBV18 | TGTGCCAGCTCAACGCAAGGGCTTTACAATGAGCAGTTCTTC | CASSTQGLYNEQFF
NA | TRBD2 | TRBJ2-7 | TRBV28 | TGTGCCAGCAGTTGGGACTACACCTCCTACGAGCAGTACTTC | CASSWDYTSYEQYF
NA | NA | TRBJ1-1 | TRBV11-3 | TGTGCCAGCAGCTCTGATACGGGCACTGAAGCTTTCTTT | CASSSDTGTEAFF
NA | TRBD2 | TRBJ2-7 | TRBV5-1 | TGCGCCAGCAGCTCCCTAGCGGGGGCCCCGGGAGAGCAGTACTTC | CASSSLAGAPGEQYF
NA | TRBD1 | TRBJ1-2 | TRBV6-6 | TGTGCCAGCAGTTACCCTGGGACAGGGAAAGGGTATGGCTACACCTTC | CASSYPGTGKGYGYTF
NA | NA | TRBJ1-5 | TRBV7-2 | TGTGCCAGCAGCTTAGGGGTGCAGCCCCAGCATTTT | CASSLGVQPQHF
NA | TRBD1 | TRBJ1-5 | TRBV2 | TGTGCCAGCAGCTCCTACAGGGGGGGGGTACAGCCCCAGCATTTT | CASSSYRGGVQPQHF
NA | NA | TRBJ2-2 | TRBV7-9 | TGTGCCAGGACGCCGTTGAGCACCGGGGAGCTGTTTTTT | CARTPLSTGELFF
NA | TRBD1 | TRBJ1-5 | TRBV6-1 | TGTGCCAGCAGTGAAGGGGGGGACAGTTTGTTCCTGGGGCCCCAGCATTTT | CASSEGGDSLFLGPQHF
NA | NA | TRBJ1-2 | TRBV30 | TGTGCCTGGACCCTACGGGCGGGCGGCTACACCTTC | CAWTLRAGGYTF
few | NA | TRBJ2-1 | TRBV9 | TGTGCCAGCAGCGAACGAGGCCAAGCGGCCTACAATGAGCAGTTCTTC | CASSERGQAAYNEQFF
NA | NA | TRBJ2-5 | TRBV5-1 | TGCGCCAGCAGCTTGGTCCCTTCCGGGGTCCGCCAAGAGACCCAGTACTTC | CASSLVPSGVRQETQYF
NA | TRBD1 | TRBJ2-3 | TRBV4-2 | TGTGCCAGCAGCCAATCATACAGGGGGCTAAGGGGCACAGATACGCAGTATTTT | CASSQSYRGLRGTDTQYF
NA | NA | TRBJ1-4 | TRBV7-7 | TGTGCCAGCAGCTTAGCTTGGGGATGGAATGAAAAACTGTTTTTT | CASSLAWGWNEKLFF
NA | TRBD1 | TRBJ2-7 | TRBV11-2 | TGTGCCAGCAGCTCCCGACAGGGCTTGTACGAGCAGTACTTC | CASSSRQGLYEQYF
NA | NA | TRBJ2-1 | TRBV7-2 | TGTGCCAGCGCCCCAGGGAGGGGGGGCAGCAATGAGCAGTTCTTC | CASAPGRGGSNEQFF
NA | NA | TRBJ2-5 | TRBV2 | TGTGCCAGCACCTTAGCGACGGACAAGGAGACCCAGTACTTC | CASTLATDKETQYF
NA | TRBD2 | TRBJ2-1 | TRBV7-9 | TGTGCCAGCGGATCTAGCGGGGGCCCCAATGAGCAGTTCTTC | CASGSSGGPNEQFF
NA | NA | TRBJ2-7 | TRBV27 | TGTGCCAGCAGTCCGAGAGTAACCTACGAGCAGTACTTC | CASSPRVTYEQYF